This TCR beta chain emerged from a study of T-cell reconstitution after alpha-beta-depleted transplantation in children. Unique molecular identifiers were used in preparing the TCRbeta library. TCRdb reprocessed the PCR reads with MiXCR, giving one entry per CDR3 protein. The table has some 500,000 distinct CDR3 sequences, over 25% seen once. Trimming pared 4 bases from V and 6 bases from J, leaving 9 bases between. The CDR3 runs 12 residues. CDR1 and CDR2 from the germline V gene are LGHNA and YSLEER. The TCR was taken from a human donor who donated a stem cell graft to a child with aplastic anemia. The V gene is TRBV4-3, the J gene TRBJ1-2; D uncertain. The specimen comprised PBMCs from the stem cell graft donor, sampled from the stem cell graft. The CDR3 region has the DNA TGCGCCAGCAGCCTCTCAGGCGATGGCTACACCTTC. Protein sequence: CASSLSGDGYTF.